This T cell receptor beta chain was found in a study of cytomegalovirus exposure and HLA in healthy donors. Overall study results and limits: In an earlier analysis, most TCR beta V segments were productive about 87% or about 30% of the time. Excluded: some indistinguishable V segments such as TRBV6-2 and TRBV6-3. Further analysis, carried out later, found HLA-associated TCR beta chains more clonally expanded than equally common other chains. Sequencing likely generated an artifact that appeared as a cluster of highly shared sequence variants.

The study ran its PCR with 60 Vbeta and 13 Jbeta primers. Repertoires were generated with immunoSEQ multiplex PCR, while TCRdb's copy carries only in-frame clones and drops some. The table includes about 170,000 clones, approximately 80% detected once. From germline, CDR1 is LGHNA and CDR2 YSLEER. V was pared by 4 bases and J by 0 bases, with 10 bases between. This CDR3 is 14 amino acids long. Worth noting for this clone: The antigen is not known.

The clonotype originates from a woman aged 50 to 60 in good health and CMV-seropositive. The chain couples TRBV4-3 to TRBJ2-7; TRBD2 might be the D (6 bases). Input material: PBMCs. The CDR3: CASSPGEDSYEQYF. The CDR3 DNA reads TGCGCCAGCAGCCCCGGGGAGGACTCCTACGAGCAGTACTTC.